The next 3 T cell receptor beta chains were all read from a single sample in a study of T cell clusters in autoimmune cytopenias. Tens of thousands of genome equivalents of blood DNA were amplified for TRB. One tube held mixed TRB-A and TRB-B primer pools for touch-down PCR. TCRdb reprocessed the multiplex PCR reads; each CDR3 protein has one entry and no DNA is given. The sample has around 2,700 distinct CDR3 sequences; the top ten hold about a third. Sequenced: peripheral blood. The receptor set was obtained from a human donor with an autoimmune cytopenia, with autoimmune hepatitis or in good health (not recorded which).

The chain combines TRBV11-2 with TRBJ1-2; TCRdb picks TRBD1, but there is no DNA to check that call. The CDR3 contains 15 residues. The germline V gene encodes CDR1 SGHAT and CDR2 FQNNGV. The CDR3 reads CASSPGPTGNYGYTF.

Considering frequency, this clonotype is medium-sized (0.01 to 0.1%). This CDR3 reads CSASTEVYGYTF. The genes are TRBV20-1 and TRBJ1-2. The CDR3 loop spans 12 amino acids. The germline V gene encodes CDR1 DFQATT and CDR2 SNEGSKA (reference sequence).

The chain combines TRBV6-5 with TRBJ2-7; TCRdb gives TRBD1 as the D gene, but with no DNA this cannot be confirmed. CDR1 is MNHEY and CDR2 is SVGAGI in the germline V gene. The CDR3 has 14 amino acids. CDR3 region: CASSVSQGAQEQYF.